The 14 T cell receptor beta chains below were found in one sample sequenced in a study of spatial heterogeneity in lung cancer. Study conclusions and caveats: Higher tumor mutation counts went along with higher counts of expanded intratumoral alpha and beta TCRs.

Time point denoted: sample taken at primary tumor resection. Using its own MiXCR run on the 5' RACE reads, TCRdb lists one record per CDR3 protein. The data show under 20,000 distinct CDR3 sequences, 5.8% seen once. For these TCRs, the target antigens are not known. Here the sequenced sample was lung tumor tissue, taken at surgery. All receptors come from a female donor with early-stage non-small cell lung cancer.

Remarks on this clonotype: The library was designed around alpha chains, so this beta chain is a stray read whose abundance carries little weight. The gene calls are TRBV20-1 and TRBJ2-3; D gene uncertain. Per the germline V gene, CDR1 is DFQATT and CDR2 is SNEGSKA (reference sequence). This CDR3 has 11 amino acids. The germline V and J ends were trimmed by 4 bases and 6 bases, with 8 bases remaining between them. The CDR3 DNA reads TGCAGTGCTACTCTGTCCGATACGCAGTATTTT. This gives the protein CSATLSDTQYF.

This clonotype was seen repeatedly, ten times or more. In a library made to pick up alpha chains, this beta chain is a stray read with a size that means little. The gene calls are TRBV11-2 and TRBJ2-2, with TRBD2 identical over 9 bases. Germline-derived CDR1 and CDR2 are SGHAT and FQNNGV. J gave up 3 bases and V 3 bases, and 11 bases lay outside the gene matches. The CDR3 totals 18 residues. CDR3 protein: CASSFNPAGGSYTGELFF. In DNA, the CDR3 is TGTGCCAGCAGCTTTAACCCCGCGGGAGGGTCGTACACCGGGGAGCTGTTTTTT.

This clonotype was detected many times. Because this beta chain is a stray read in a library intended to capture alpha chains, its abundance should not be given much weight. The chain joins TRBV9 to TRBJ2-2; 8 bases are a match to TRBD2. Losses at the gene ends were 3 bases for V and 0 bases for J; bases not matched to a gene: 4. Germline CDR1 SGDLS, CDR2 YYNGEE. The CDR3 has 16 residues. CDR3 loop: CASSALAGSNTGELFF. CDR3 DNA: TGTGCCAGCAGCGCCCTAGCGGGTTCGAACACCGGGGAGCTGTTTTTT.

Many counts were recorded for this clonotype. This beta chain is an unintended read in a library built for alpha chains; its size means little. The chain couples TRBV6-6 to TRBJ1-5; maybe TRBD1 (5 bases). The CDR3 loop spans 16 amino acids. Trimming cost V 3 bases and J 3 bases, with 15 bases left between them. Per germline, CDR1 MNHNY and CDR2 SVGAGI (reference sequence). The CDR3 DNA is TGTGCCAGCAGTTATGGCCCCCAGGGCATCAATCAGCCCCAGCATTTT. Residues: CASSYGPQGINQPQHF.

This clonotype was counted many times. This beta chain was picked up by a library intended for alpha chains and is off target, so its count carries little meaning. V is TRBV29-1 and J is TRBJ1-6; TRBD1 aligns across 11 bases. J gave up 10 bases and V 7 bases, and 6 bases lay outside the gene matches. The CDR3 sequence is 13 residues long. Germline V gene lookup returns CDR1 SQVTM and CDR2 ANQGSEA. CDR3 loop: CSARTGGESPLHF. The CDR3 DNA sequence: TGCAGCGCCAGGACAGGGGGCGAATCACCCCTCCACTTT.

This clonotype came up many times. This beta chain is a stray read from a library made for alpha chains; its abundance is not meaningful. The genes are TRBV7-2 and TRBJ2-1, with 11 bases lining up with TRBD2. The CDR3 has 17 residues. J gave up 6 bases and V 0 bases, and 7 bases lay outside the gene matches. Germline V CDR1 and CDR2: SGHTA, FQGNSA. CDR3 DNA: TGTGCCAGCAGCTTAGCAGGGGGGACTAGCGGCACCAATGAGCAGTTCTTC. As protein: CASSLAGGTSGTNEQFF. The whole variable domain, remainder taken from reference TRBV7-2 and TRBJ2-1, is GAGVSQSPSNKVTEKGKDVELRCDPISGHTALYWYRQSLGQGLEFLIYFQGNSAPDKSGLPSDRFSAERTGGSVSTLTIQRTQQEDSAVYLCASSLAGGTSGTNEQFFGPGTRLTVL.

This clonotype came up many times. A library prepared for alpha chains yielded this beta chain as an off-target read; its size is of little meaning. V gene TRBV2 combines with J gene TRBJ1-6; D might be TRBD1 (6 bases). The V gene lost 3 bases and the J gene lost 9 bases, with 15 bases spanning the gap. The CDR3 has 15 amino acids. The germline CDR1 and CDR2 sequences are SNHLY and FYNNEI. For the CDR3, the DNA is TGTGCCAGCAGTGAGACAGGAAACTGGGGTTCACCCCTCCACTTT. This translates into CASSETGNWGSPLHF.

This clonotype was seen ten or more times. This beta chain is a stray sequence in a library constructed for alpha chains; its clone size is not meaningful. This rearrangement joins TRBV18 to TRBJ2-3, with D perhaps matching TRBD2 (6 bases). The V gene's germline CDR1 is KGHSH and CDR2 LQKENI. Trimming pared 3 bases from V and 3 bases from J, leaving 19 bases between. The CDR3 totals 17 residues. Here the CDR3 DNA reads TGTGCCAGCTCACCCCCCATGGGACCGGGAGCGACAGATACGCAGTATTTT. Protein sequence: CASSPPMGPGATDTQYF. Filled out from reference TRBV18 and TRBJ2-3, the complete variable domain reads NAGVMQNPRHLVRRRGQEARLRCSPMKGHSHVYWYRQLPEEGLKFMVYLQKENIIDESGMPKERFSAEFPKEGPSILRIQQVVRGDSAAYFCASSPPMGPGATDTQYFGPGTRLTVL.

This clonotype is medium-sized in the sample. The library was designed around alpha chains, so this beta chain is a stray read whose abundance carries little weight. The chain carries TRBV10-3 and TRBJ2-7; 9 positions agree with TRBD1. The CDR3 covers 14 residues. The junction had 2 bases not matched to a gene; V was cut back by 5 bases and J by 0 bases. From germline, CDR1 is ENHRY and CDR2 SYGVKD. The CDR3 nucleotides read TGTGCCATCAGTACAGGGGGCAGCTCCTACGAGCAGTACTTC. Amino acids: CAISTGGSSYEQYF.

This clonotype was seen many times. This beta chain slipped into a library made for alpha chains as a stray read, so its size is not meaningful. The chain couples TRBV6-2 or TRBV6-3 to TRBJ2-1; D remains ambiguous. Germline values: CDR1 MNHEY, CDR2 SVGEGT. V lost 0 bases and J lost 8, with 5 bases in between. The length of the CDR3 is 12 residues. CDR3 in DNA: TGTGCCAGCAGTTACTCTGCGTATGAGCAGTTCTTC. Translated, it gives CASSYSAYEQFF.

This clonotype was counted ten times or more. This beta chain is a stray read from a library made for alpha chains; its abundance is not meaningful. The chain combines TRBV6-1 with TRBJ2-2; D may be TRBD2 (6 bases). The germline V gene has CDR1 MNHNS and CDR2 SASEGT. Trimming shortened V by 5 bases and J by 4 bases, and 14 bases separated the two germline ends. The CDR3 is made up of 15 amino acids. CDR3 in DNA: TGTGCCAGCAGTCCGGGCCCCGGGGGCACCGGGGAGCTGTTTTTT. Its translation: CASSPGPGGTGELFF.

The sample holds a few counts of this clonotype. This beta chain is off target for a library built for alpha chains, so its abundance means little. The rearrangement joins TRBV20-1 to TRBJ2-3; TRBD2 matches 10 bases. This CDR3 is built from 11 residues. CDR1 and CDR2 from the germline V gene are DFQATT and SNEGSKA (reference sequence). J was trimmed by 11 bases and V by 6 bases; bases with no gene match: 5. CDR3 sequence: CSAETSGLQYF. The CDR3 DNA sequence: TGCAGTGCCGAGACTAGCGGGTTGCAGTATTTT.

In its sample, this clonotype was seen many times. This beta chain turned up in a library designed for alpha chains; as an off-target read, its abundance says little. V and J are TRBV5-1 and TRBJ2-5; 11 bases agree with TRBD1. CDR3 length equals 15 residues. The germline CDR1 and CDR2 sequences are SGHRS and YFSETQ. Trimming took 4 bases from V and 3 from J; bases not matched to a gene: 5. CDR3 in amino acids: CASSGEGQGEETQYF. The DNA for the CDR3 is TGCGCCAGCAGCGGAGAGGGACAGGGGGAAGAGACCCAGTACTTC.

This clonotype showed up just a few times. This beta chain slipped into a library made for alpha chains as a stray read, so its size is not meaningful. V usage is TRBV25-1 and J usage is TRBJ2-1, with 11 bases fitting TRBD2. J lost 4 bases, V lost 0 bases, and 5 bases had no gene match. The CDR3 runs 17 residues. The germline V gene encodes CDR1 MGHDK and CDR2 SYGVNS. The CDR3 DNA sequence: TGTGCCAGCAGTGAATATGAGGGACTAGCGGAGTACAATGAGCAGTTCTTC. It codes for CASSEYEGLAEYNEQFF.